The present TCR beta chain was sequenced within a study of vaccination and CD4 T cells after COVID-19. Whole-study context: Two Hispanic individuals were among six male and four female convalescent patients.

The Oncomine TCR Beta short-read assay was applied to DNA of cultured CD4+ T cells. MiXCR was run by TCRdb on the PCR reads, yielding one entry per CDR3 protein. The sample includes 10,000 to 13,000 distinct CDR3 sequences, 54% of them seen just once. This clonotype was seen only a few times. Its cognate antigen is unknown. There are 17 residues in the CDR3. CDR1 is SGHNT, CDR2 YYREEE, per germline (reference sequence). Losses at the gene ends were 4 bases for V and 0 bases for J; bases not matched to a gene: 8. Treatment defined: roughly ten-day PBMC culture with coronavirus spike peptide pools or control peptides (ViraFEST assay).

The rearrangement links TRBV5-4 to TRBJ2-7; 12 positions agree with TRBD2. This TCR derives from a human donor who had recovered from COVID-19. The specimen was CD4+ T cells from blood, cultured in vitro. This CDR3 reads CASSPGTSGWNSYEQYF. CDR3 nucleotides: TGTGCCAGCAGCCCCGGGACTAGCGGGTGGAACTCCTACGAGCAGTACTTC.